The 22 T cell receptor beta chains listed next were all sequenced from one sample in a study of early T cells in non-severe SARS-CoV-2 infection. TCRdb recomputed calls from the 5' RACE reads with MiXCR, one row per CDR3 protein. The repertoire consists of approximately 90,000 distinct CDR3 sequences, with approximately 12% occurring once and the leading ten covering 4% to 4.5%. Sequencing was performed on whole blood, taken at baseline. These receptors were taken from an adult who was a healthcare worker with PCR-confirmed SARS-CoV-2 infection or an uninfected control (not recorded which).

V gene TRBV5-5 combines with J gene TRBJ1-3, with D possibly TRBD1 on 5 matching bases. V was trimmed by 4 bases and J by 2 bases, leaving 10 bases between them. This CDR3 has 14 amino acids. Germline CDR1 and CDR2: SGHKS and YYEKEE (reference sequence). The CDR3 nucleotides read TGTGCCAGCAGCCTCCGGGGGGCTGGAAACACCATATATTTT. Translation: CASSLRGAGNTIYF.

This clonotype was seen a handful of times. This sequence joins TRBV28 and TRBJ1-5; 8 bases align to TRBD1. The germline gives CDR1 MDHEN, CDR2 SYDVKM. The ends lost 5 bases at V and 3 bases at J; junction bases unmatched: 9. The CDR3 consists of 16 residues. In DNA form, the CDR3 reads TGTGCCAGCAGTACGTGGACAGGGACATACAATCAGCCCCAGCATTTT. As protein: CASSTWTGTYNQPQHF.

The table lists this clonotype with a few counts. This CDR3 is CASSSKTVFETQYF. The CDR3 coding sequence is TGTGCCAGCAGTTCCAAGACGGTCTTCGAGACCCAGTACTTC. V is TRBV6-6 and J is TRBJ2-5, with D hard to call. The CDR3 loop spans 14 amino acids. V was clipped by 4 bases and J by 5 bases, with 14 bases between them. Germline loops: CDR1 MNHNY, CDR2 SVGAGI (reference sequence).

The sample holds a few counts of this clonotype. The gene calls are TRBV24-1 and TRBJ2-1; 7 bases map to TRBD1. The CDR3 is 16 residues long. Trimming at V came to 0 bases and at J to 3 bases, leaving 4 bases not matched to a gene. Germline loops: CDR1 KGHDR, CDR2 SFDVKD. CDR3 loop: CATSDLRTGDYNEQFF. CDR3 DNA sequence: TGTGCCACCAGTGATTTGCGAACAGGGGACTACAATGAGCAGTTCTTC.

This clonotype was seen a handful of times. The rearrangement uses TRBV18 and TRBJ1-6; 7 bases are shared with TRBD1. V was pared by 6 bases and J by 5 bases, with 7 bases of the junction left unmatched. CDR3 size: 15 residues. The germline V gene encodes CDR1 KGHSH and CDR2 LQKENI. The CDR3 loop reads CASSKNRGDNSPLHF. The CDR3 nucleotides read TGTGCCAGCTCCAAAAACAGGGGAGATAATTCACCCCTCCACTTT.

This rearrangement joins TRBV6-1 to TRBJ2-5; D not resolved. This CDR3 spans 14 amino acids. Per the germline V gene, CDR1 is MNHNS and CDR2 is SASEGT. Trimming removed 1 base at V and 5 bases at J, with 11 bases between. In DNA form, the CDR3 reads TGTGCCAGCAGTGAAGGGAAGTATTTGGAGACCCAGTACTTC. It encodes CASSEGKYLETQYF.

This clonotype was seen repeatedly, ten times or more. J is TRBJ2-3 and V is TRBV7-9, with a tentative D call TRBD1 (6 bases). The CDR3 runs 15 residues. Germline CDR1 reads SEHNR; CDR2 reads FQNEAQ (reference sequence). V gave up 5 bases and J gave up 1 base, with 13 bases separating them. The CDR3 spells CASSERDTGTDTQYF. The CDR3 DNA reads as TGTGCCAGCAGCGAGAGGGACACCGGCACAGATACGCAGTATTTT.

The rearrangement uses TRBV12-5 and TRBJ2-5; a weak D match, TRBD2 (6 bases). The V gene lost 0 bases and the J gene lost 0 bases, with 17 bases spanning the gap. CDR1 and CDR2 (germline): LGHNT, FRNRAP. This CDR3 spans 18 amino acids. In DNA form, the CDR3 reads TGTGCTAGTGGTTTGGTACCCCCGGCTAGCGCGTACCAAGAGACCCAGTACTTC. It yields the protein CASGLVPPASAYQETQYF.

This clonotype was detected ten times or more. The chain links TRBV2 to TRBJ2-7, with 8 bases identical to TRBD1. The length of the CDR3 is 14 residues. CDR1 SNHLY and CDR2 FYNNEI come from the germline V gene. V trimming: 6 bases; J trimming: 4 bases; junction bases outside the gene matches: 8. The CDR3 DNA reads as TGTGCCAGCAGGAGGTCGGGACAGGTTTACGAGCAGTACTTC. It encodes CASRRSGQVYEQYF.

This clonotype was detected ten times or more. The V and J genes are TRBV15 and TRBJ2-3; maybe TRBD2 (6 bases). This CDR3 comprises 15 residues. V dropped 3 bases and J dropped 2 bases, with 12 bases sitting between them. CDR1 is LNHNV, CDR2 YYDKDF, per germline (reference sequence). The CDR3 protein is CATSSNSGYTDTQYF. The DNA for the CDR3 is TGTGCCACCAGCAGCAATAGCGGATACACAGATACGCAGTATTTT.

A word on this clonotype: Mismatch with germline at one junction end may stem from a read error. The chain couples TRBV7-7 to TRBJ2-2, with D unresolved. There are 13 residues in the CDR3. Germline CDR1 and CDR2: SSHAT and FNYEAQ (reference sequence). The DNA for the CDR3 is TGTGCTAGCAGCTTAGGGAACACCGGGGAGCTGTTTTTT. It is translated as CASSLGNTGELFF.

The rearrangement joins TRBV12-3 or TRBV12-4 to TRBJ1-5, with TRBD1 identical over 7 bases. The trim removed 6 bases at V and 7 bases at J, leaving 9 bases unmatched. The CDR3 is 14 amino acids. The CDR3 DNA reads as TGTGCCAGCAGCCCCCAGGGGGTAGGGCAGCCCCAGCATTTT. Amino acid sequence: CASSPQGVGQPQHF.

This clonotype appeared a few times. The gene calls are TRBV7-9 and TRBJ2-3, with unresolved D. This CDR3 contains 11 residues. Trimming shortened V by 6 bases and J by 0 bases, and 1 base separated the two germline ends. Per germline, CDR1 SEHNR and CDR2 FQNEAQ (reference sequence). CDR3 sequence: CASRSTDTQYF. CDR3 nucleotide sequence: TGTGCCAGCAGAAGCACAGATACGCAGTATTTT.

The V gene is TRBV10-3, the J gene TRBJ2-7; TRBD2 agrees at 9 bases. The CDR3 extends over 17 amino acids. V was clipped by 4 bases and J by 3 bases; unmatched bases: 13. Germline CDR1 and CDR2: ENHRY and SYGVKD. CDR3 protein: CAISGGGNSGSLYEQYF. The CDR3 DNA reads TGTGCCATCAGTGGGGGGGGCAATAGCGGGAGCCTCTACGAGCAGTACTTC.

J is TRBJ2-2 and V is TRBV9; D call uncertain. The CDR3 runs to 13 residues. Germline V gene lookup returns CDR1 SGDLS and CDR2 YYNGEE. V lost 3 bases, J lost 1 base, and 4 bases lay in between. This chain's CDR3 is CASSAKNTGELFF. The CDR3 nucleotides are TGTGCCAGCAGCGCTAAGAACACCGGGGAGCTGTTTTTT.

In its sample, this clonotype was seen a few times. V and J are TRBV10-3 and TRBJ2-1; 9 bases agree with TRBD2. The CDR3 covers 16 residues. After removal of 8 bases from V and 2 bases from J, the junction contained 10 bases not matched to a gene. Germline CDR1 reads ENHRY; CDR2 reads SYGVKD. CDR3 protein: CAIAGGTSPPYNEQFF. Written as DNA, the CDR3 is TGTGCCATCGCCGGGGGGACTAGCCCCCCCTACAATGAGCAGTTCTTC.

There are a few counts of this clonotype. The chain couples TRBV6-1 to TRBJ2-1; TRBD1 aligns across 10 bases. Germline V gives CDR1 MNHNS, CDR2 SASEGT. Unmatched junction bases numbered 12, after V lost 5 bases and J lost 8 bases. The CDR3 extends over 16 amino acids. The chain's CDR3 is CASSSPGQGNSDEQFF. In DNA, the CDR3 is TGTGCCAGCAGTAGCCCGGGACAGGGGAATAGCGATGAGCAGTTCTTC.

There are a few counts of this clonotype. The chain couples TRBV27 to TRBJ1-1; D is unresolved. V shed 5 bases and J shed 0 bases, with 16 bases lying between them. The germline CDR1 and CDR2 sequences are MNHEY and SMNVEV (reference sequence). This CDR3 region has 16 residues. CDR3 DNA sequence: TGTGCCAGCAGTCTCATTTACGGGAAAATGAACACTGAAGCTTTCTTT. It yields the protein CASSLIYGKMNTEAFF.

This clonotype was counted ten times or more. This chain joins TRBV20-1 and TRBJ1-4; D is uncertain. V was clipped by 5 bases and J by 8 bases, with 9 bases between them. The CDR3 sequence is 11 residues long. Germline V gene sequence: CDR1 DFQATT, CDR2 SNEGSKA (reference sequence). The CDR3 sequence is CSAARREKLFF. The CDR3 DNA is TGCAGTGCTGCAAGGAGGGAAAAACTGTTTTTT.

This clonotype was detected only a few times. The rearrangement uses TRBV20-1 and TRBJ2-3; TRBD2 matches at 10 bases. The V gene's germline CDR1 is DFQATT and CDR2 SNEGSKA (reference sequence). CDR3 size: 16 residues. After removal of 3 bases from V and 6 bases from J, the junction contained 12 bases not matched to a gene. This CDR3 reads CSASDFPSGGKDTQYF. CDR3 DNA sequence: TGCAGTGCTAGTGATTTTCCTAGCGGGGGAAAGGATACGCAGTATTTT.

The V call is TRBV20-1, the J call TRBJ2-4, with 10 positions matching TRBD2. Germline trimming cut 2 bases from V and 2 bases from J; bases unmatched to any gene: 3. The germline V gene has CDR1 DFQATT and CDR2 SNEGSKA (reference sequence). This CDR3 region has 15 residues. The CDR3, as DNA: TGCAGTGCTAGATTTAGCGGGAGGACCAAAAACATTCAGTACTTC. Amino acids: CSARFSGRTKNIQYF.

This chain uses TRBV7-2 with TRBJ2-4; D not certain. There are 16 residues in the CDR3. V gave up 7 bases and J gave up 1 base, with 17 bases separating them. The germline gives CDR1 SGHTA, CDR2 FQGNSA. CDR3 sequence (DNA): TGTGCCAGCAACGCGAGGAGATCCGGGGCCAAAAACATTCAGTACTTC. Translation gives CASNARRSGAKNIQYF.